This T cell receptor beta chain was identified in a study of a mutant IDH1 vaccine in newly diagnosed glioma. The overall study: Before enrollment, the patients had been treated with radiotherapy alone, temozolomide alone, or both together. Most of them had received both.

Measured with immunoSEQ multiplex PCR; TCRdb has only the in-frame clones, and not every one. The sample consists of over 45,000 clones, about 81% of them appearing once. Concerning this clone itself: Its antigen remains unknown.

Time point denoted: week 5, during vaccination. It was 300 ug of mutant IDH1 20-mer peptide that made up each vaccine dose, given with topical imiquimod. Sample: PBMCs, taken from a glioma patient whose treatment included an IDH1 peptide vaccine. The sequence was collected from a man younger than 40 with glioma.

CDR3 coding DNA: TGTGCCAGTAGTATAGCCAGGGGCAACTATGGCTACACCTTC. The encoded protein is CASSIARGNYGYTF. J is TRBJ1-2 and V is TRBV19; possibly TRBD1 for D (6 bases). Trimming took off 1 base at V and 2 bases at J, with 8 bases between the two ends. This CDR3 region has 14 residues. Germline lookup yields CDR1 LNHDA and CDR2 SQIVND (reference sequence).